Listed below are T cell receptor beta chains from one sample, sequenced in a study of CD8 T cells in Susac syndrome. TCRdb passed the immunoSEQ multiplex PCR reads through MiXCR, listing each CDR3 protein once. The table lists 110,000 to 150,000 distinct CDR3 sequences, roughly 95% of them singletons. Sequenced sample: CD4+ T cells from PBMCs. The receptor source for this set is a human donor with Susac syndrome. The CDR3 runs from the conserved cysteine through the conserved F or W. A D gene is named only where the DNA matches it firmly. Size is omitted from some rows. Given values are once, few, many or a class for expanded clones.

cdr3_aa: CASGYYNEQFF; cdr3_nt: TGTGCCAGCGGCTACTACAATGAGCAGTTCTTC; clone_size: -; v_call: TRBV19; d_call: -; j_call: TRBJ2-1
cdr3_aa: CASSDTGGYTPYQETQYF; cdr3_nt: TGTGCCAGCAGCGATACAGGGGGCTATACCCCGTACCAAGAGACCCAGTACTTC; clone_size: -; v_call: TRBV25-1; d_call: TRBD1; j_call: TRBJ2-5
cdr3_aa: CASSQDIGAGGETQYF; cdr3_nt: TGTGCCAGCAGCCAAGATATCGGAGCGGGGGGGGAGACCCAGTACTTC; clone_size: -; v_call: TRBV3-1; d_call: TRBD2; j_call: TRBJ2-5
cdr3_aa: CASGSREDGYTF; cdr3_nt: TGTGCCAGCGGGAGCAGGGAGGATGGCTACACCTTC; clone_size: -; v_call: TRBV3-1; d_call: -; j_call: TRBJ1-2
cdr3_aa: CASSQFGQAFGYGYTF; cdr3_nt: TGTGCCAGCAGCCAATTTGGACAGGCCTTCGGCTATGGCTACACCTTC; clone_size: -; v_call: TRBV5-4; d_call: TRBD1; j_call: TRBJ1-2
cdr3_aa: CASSVERAVSNSEQFF; cdr3_nt: TGTGCCAGCAGCGTAGAAAGGGCGGTGAGTAACAGTGAGCAGTTCTTC; clone_size: -; v_call: TRBV9; d_call: -; j_call: TRBJ2-1
cdr3_aa: CASSPGTNSEGYTF; cdr3_nt: TGTGCCAGCTCACCCGGGACAAACTCGGAAGGCTACACCTTC; clone_size: -; v_call: TRBV18; d_call: -; j_call: TRBJ1-2
cdr3_aa: CASGIVRGTGELFF; cdr3_nt: TGTGCCAGCGGAATAGTACGCGGCACCGGGGAGCTGTTTTTT; clone_size: -; v_call: TRBV2; d_call: -; j_call: TRBJ2-2
cdr3_aa: CATSDLDGSGETQYF; cdr3_nt: TGTGCCACCAGTGATTTGGACGGGAGTGGTGAGACCCAGTACTTC; clone_size: -; v_call: TRBV24-1; d_call: -; j_call: TRBJ2-5
cdr3_aa: CSVVPKYTGELFF; cdr3_nt: TGCAGCGTTGTCCCGAAGTACACCGGGGAGCTGTTTTTT; clone_size: -; v_call: TRBV29-1; d_call: -; j_call: TRBJ2-2
cdr3_aa: CASSLRLAGGGEQFF; cdr3_nt: TGCGCCAGCAGCTTGCGGCTAGCGGGGGGTGGTGAGCAGTTCTTC; clone_size: -; v_call: TRBV5-1; d_call: TRBD2; j_call: TRBJ2-1
cdr3_aa: CASSQREGVISYNSPLHF; cdr3_nt: TGTGCCAGCAGCCAACGGGAGGGAGTGATCTCCTATAATTCACCCCTCCACTTT; clone_size: once; v_call: TRBV3-1; d_call: -; j_call: TRBJ1-6
cdr3_aa: CASSQTGFRSAEAFF; cdr3_nt: TGTGCCAGCAGCCAAACAGGGTTTCGCTCCGCTGAAGCTTTCTTT; clone_size: -; v_call: TRBV13; d_call: -; j_call: TRBJ1-1
cdr3_aa: CSARVGRQYEQYF; cdr3_nt: TGCAGTGCTAGAGTGGGGAGGCAGTACGAGCAGTACTTC; clone_size: once; v_call: TRBV20-1; d_call: -; j_call: TRBJ2-7
cdr3_aa: CASSLQGLGYEQYF; cdr3_nt: TGTGCCAGCAGCCTCCAGGGACTAGGCTACGAGCAGTACTTC; clone_size: -; v_call: TRBV7-2; d_call: TRBD2; j_call: TRBJ2-7
cdr3_aa: CASSPRGRGLLEEQYF; cdr3_nt: TGTGCCAGCAGCCCTAGAGGCAGGGGGCTTTTGGAAGAGCAGTACTTC; clone_size: once; v_call: TRBV9; d_call: TRBD1; j_call: TRBJ2-7
cdr3_aa: CSARSASGANVLTF; cdr3_nt: TGCAGTGCTAGAAGCGCCTCTGGGGCCAACGTCCTGACTTTC; clone_size: -; v_call: TRBV20-1; d_call: -; j_call: TRBJ2-6
cdr3_aa: CASSSTGRETQYF; cdr3_nt: TGTGCCAGCAGCTCAACAGGGCGGGAGACCCAGTACTTC; clone_size: -; v_call: TRBV7-3; d_call: -; j_call: TRBJ2-5
cdr3_aa: CSVEPRVRGDGYTF; cdr3_nt: TGCAGCGTTGAACCAAGGGTCCGGGGCGATGGCTACACCTTC; clone_size: -; v_call: TRBV29-1; d_call: -; j_call: TRBJ1-2
cdr3_aa: CASSLGAGGPNNEQFF; cdr3_nt: TGTGCCAGCAGCTTGGGAGCGGGAGGGCCAAACAATGAGCAGTTCTTC; clone_size: -; v_call: TRBV5-4; d_call: TRBD2; j_call: TRBJ2-1